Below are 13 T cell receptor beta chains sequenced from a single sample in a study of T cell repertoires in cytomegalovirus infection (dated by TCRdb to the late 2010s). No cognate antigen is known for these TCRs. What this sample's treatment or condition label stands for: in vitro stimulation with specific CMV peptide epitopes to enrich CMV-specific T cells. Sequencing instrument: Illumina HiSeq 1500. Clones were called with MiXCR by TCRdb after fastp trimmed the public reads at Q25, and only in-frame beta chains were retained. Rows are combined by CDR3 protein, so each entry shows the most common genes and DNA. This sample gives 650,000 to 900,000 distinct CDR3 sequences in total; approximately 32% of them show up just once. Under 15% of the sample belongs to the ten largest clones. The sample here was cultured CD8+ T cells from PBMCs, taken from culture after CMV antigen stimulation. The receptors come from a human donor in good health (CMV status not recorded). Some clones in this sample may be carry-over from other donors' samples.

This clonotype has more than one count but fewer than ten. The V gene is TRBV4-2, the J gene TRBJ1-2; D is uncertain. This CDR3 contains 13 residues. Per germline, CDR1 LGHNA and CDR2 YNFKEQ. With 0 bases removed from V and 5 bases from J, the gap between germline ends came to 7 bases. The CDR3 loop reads CASSQERSYGYTF. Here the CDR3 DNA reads TGTGCCAGCAGCCAAGAAAGAAGTTATGGCTACACCTTC.

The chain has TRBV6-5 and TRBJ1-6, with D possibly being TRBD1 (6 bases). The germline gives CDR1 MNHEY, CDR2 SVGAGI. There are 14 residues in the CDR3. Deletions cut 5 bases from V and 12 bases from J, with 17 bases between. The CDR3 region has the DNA TGTGCCAGCAGTCTTCTGGGGGACATGGTACCCCTCCACTTT. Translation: CASSLLGDMVPLHF.

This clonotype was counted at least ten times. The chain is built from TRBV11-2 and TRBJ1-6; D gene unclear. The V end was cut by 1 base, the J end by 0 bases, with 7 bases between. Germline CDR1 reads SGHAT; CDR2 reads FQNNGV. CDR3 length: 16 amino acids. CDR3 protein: CASSLVGDSYNSPLHF. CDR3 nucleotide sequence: TGTGCCAGCAGCTTAGTCGGGGACTCCTATAATTCACCCCTCCACTTT. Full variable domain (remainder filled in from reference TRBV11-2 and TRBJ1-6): EAGVAQSPRYKIIEKRQSVAFWCNPISGHATLYWYQQILGQGPKLLIQFQNNGVVDDSQLPKDRFSAERLKGVDSTLKIQPAKLEDSAVYLCASSLVGDSYNSPLHFGNGTRLTVT.

CDR3 in DNA: TGTGCCAGTAGTATAAGATGGGGACGGGAGACCCAGTACTTC. Its translation is CASSIRWGRETQYF. The chain carries TRBV19 and TRBJ2-5, with D possibly being TRBD1 or TRBD2 (5 bases each). The CDR3 is 14 residues long. V dropped 2 bases and J dropped 5 bases, with 12 bases sitting between them. Per the germline V gene, CDR1 is LNHDA and CDR2 is SQIVND (reference sequence).

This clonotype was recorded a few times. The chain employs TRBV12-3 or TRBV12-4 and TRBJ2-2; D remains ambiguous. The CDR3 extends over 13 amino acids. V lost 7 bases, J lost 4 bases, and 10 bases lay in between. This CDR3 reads CASIGVGTGELFF. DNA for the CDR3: TGTGCCAGCATAGGAGTAGGCACCGGGGAGCTGTTTTTT.

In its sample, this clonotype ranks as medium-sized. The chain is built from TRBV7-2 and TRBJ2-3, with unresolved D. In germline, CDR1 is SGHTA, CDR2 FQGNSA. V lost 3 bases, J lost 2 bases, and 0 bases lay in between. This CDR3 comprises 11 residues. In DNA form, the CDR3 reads TGTGCCAGCAGCTTCACAGATACGCAGTATTTT. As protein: CASSFTDTQYF.

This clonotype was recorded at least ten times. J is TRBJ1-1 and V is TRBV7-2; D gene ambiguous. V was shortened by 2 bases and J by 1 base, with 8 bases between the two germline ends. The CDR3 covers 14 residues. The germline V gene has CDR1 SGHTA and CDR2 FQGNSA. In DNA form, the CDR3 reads TGTGCCAGCAGCTTACAGAGGCAGAACACTGAAGCTTTCTTT. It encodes CASSLQRQNTEAFF.

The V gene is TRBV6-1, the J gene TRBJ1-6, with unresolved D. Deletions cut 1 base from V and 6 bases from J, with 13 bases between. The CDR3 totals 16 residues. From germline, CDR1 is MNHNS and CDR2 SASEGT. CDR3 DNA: TGTGCCAGCAGTGAAGTCCCTCCACTCTTTAATTCACCCCTCCACTTT. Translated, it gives CASSEVPPLFNSPLHF.

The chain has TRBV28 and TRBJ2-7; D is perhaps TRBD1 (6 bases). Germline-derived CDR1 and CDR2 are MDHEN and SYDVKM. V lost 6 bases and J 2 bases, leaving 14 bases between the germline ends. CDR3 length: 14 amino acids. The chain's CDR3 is CASRTGTTPYEQYV. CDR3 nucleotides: TGTGCCAGCAGAACCGGGACAACCCCCTACGAGCAGTACGTC.

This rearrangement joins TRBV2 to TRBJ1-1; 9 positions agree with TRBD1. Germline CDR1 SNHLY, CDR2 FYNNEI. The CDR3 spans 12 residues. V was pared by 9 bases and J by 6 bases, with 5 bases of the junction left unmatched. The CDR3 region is CARTGGQAEAFF. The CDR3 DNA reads TGTGCCAGGACAGGGGGTCAAGCTGAAGCTTTCTTT.

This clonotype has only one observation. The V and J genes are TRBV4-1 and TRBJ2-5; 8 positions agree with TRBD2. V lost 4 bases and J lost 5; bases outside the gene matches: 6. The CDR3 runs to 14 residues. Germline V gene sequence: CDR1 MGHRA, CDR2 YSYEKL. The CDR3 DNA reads TGCGCCAGCAGCCCCGGGGGGGCAGATGAGACCCAGTACTTC. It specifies CASSPGGADETQYF.

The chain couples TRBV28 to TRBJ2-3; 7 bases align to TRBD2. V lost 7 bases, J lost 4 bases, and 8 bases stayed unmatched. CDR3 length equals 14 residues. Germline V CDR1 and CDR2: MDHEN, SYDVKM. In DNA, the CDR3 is TGTGCCAGCAACGGGGGGAGTCCCTCAGATACGCAGTATTTT. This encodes CASNGGSPSDTQYF.

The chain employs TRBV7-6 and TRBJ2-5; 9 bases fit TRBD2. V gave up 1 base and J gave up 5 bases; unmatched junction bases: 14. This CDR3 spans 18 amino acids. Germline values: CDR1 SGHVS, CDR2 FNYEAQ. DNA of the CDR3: TGTGCCAGCAGCTTAGATGGCGGGGGGGCCTTTGGCGTTGAGACCCAGTACTTC. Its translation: CASSLDGGGAFGVETQYF.